This T cell receptor beta chain came from a study of T-cell memory formation after mild COVID-19. Whole-study findings and limits: From day 15 to 85, contracting clones were balanced between CD4 and CD8, whereas later expanders leaned toward CD4+.

TCRdb reprocessed the 5' RACE reads via MiXCR and lists one record per CDR3 protein. The sample holds 450,000 or so distinct CDR3 sequences, roughly 23% seen once. The CDR3 has 15 amino acids. Trimming took off 3 bases at V and 2 bases at J, with 13 bases between the two ends. Germline-derived CDR1 and CDR2 are SGHAT and FQNNGV. This clonotype has more than one count but fewer than ten. What it binds is not known. The receptor comes from an adult woman who had mild COVID-19 (a few samples of this study predate the infection). Cell type and time point are not known. Sequencing used PBMCs or a T cell subset sorted from them (not recorded which). This chain connects TRBV11-2 to TRBJ2-5; D possibly corresponds to TRBD2 (6 bases). The CDR3 protein is CASSLGDLGQETQYF. The CDR3 DNA reads TGTGCCAGCAGCTTGGGGGACTTGGGTCAAGAGACCCAGTACTTC.